This is a list of T cell receptor beta chains from one sample in a study of lymphopenia after photon versus proton radiotherapy. TCRdb keeps only in-frame clones here, not all; method: immunoSEQ multiplex PCR. Here the sample spans tens of thousands of clones, around 82% being singletons. The material was peripheral blood, obtained from a patient treated with proton-based radiotherapy. These receptors originate from a woman in her 70s with pancreatic cancer. CDR3s include the opening cysteine and the closing phenylalanine or tryptophan. Fields, in order: V gene, J gene, D gene, CDR3 protein. The D gene is left open where the match is weak.

V: TRBV7-9
J: TRBJ2-3
D: TRBD2
CDR3: CASGRGGSLSDTQYF

V: TRBV5-1
J: TRBJ1-2
D: NA
CDR3: CASSLEGAGSYGYTF

V: TRBV28
J: TRBJ2-5
D: NA
CDR3: CASSLSMGQRETQYF

V: TRBV5-1
J: TRBJ2-5
D: NA
CDR3: CASSLGGSQETQYF

V: TRBV23-1
J: TRBJ2-7
D: NA
CDR3: CASSQSLTARSYEQYF

V: TRBV30
J: TRBJ2-3
D: TRBD2
CDR3: CAWGPPLTSGRALDTQYF

V: TRBV4-1
J: TRBJ1-3
D: NA
CDR3: CASSQDGQKGLGGNTIYF

V: TRBV28
J: TRBJ1-5
D: NA
CDR3: CASQYRGNQPQHF

V: TRBV19
J: TRBJ1-1
D: NA
CDR3: CASTQRGWNTEAFF

V: TRBV14
J: TRBJ1-6
D: NA
CDR3: CASSPWGNSPLHF

V: TRBV14
J: TRBJ2-7
D: TRBD2
CDR3: CASSPLAGDHSYEQYF

V: TRBV7-9
J: TRBJ2-3
D: TRBD2
CDR3: CASSGGTSGVTDTQYF

V: TRBV7-2
J: TRBJ2-3
D: TRBD2
CDR3: CASSLIGGSYPDTQYF

V: TRBV19
J: TRBJ2-3
D: TRBD2
CDR3: CASSLLPGLAGTDTQYF

V: TRBV10-3
J: TRBJ2-2
D: TRBD1
CDR3: CAIRNAGGTGELFF

V: TRBV5-1
J: TRBJ2-1
D: NA
CDR3: CASSLDLGQYNEQFF

V: TRBV11-2
J: TRBJ2-2
D: NA
CDR3: CASRGRGRDTGELFF

V: TRBV9
J: TRBJ2-3
D: TRBD2
CDR3: CASSVRGGRGTDTQYF

V: TRBV4-2
J: NA
D: TRBD2
CDR3: CASSLRLAGDYEQYF

V: TRBV5-5
J: TRBJ2-7
D: NA
CDR3: CASSLTRQPYEQYF

V: TRBV6-5
J: TRBJ1-2
D: NA
CDR3: CASSYSSAGTHGYTF

V: TRBV27
J: TRBJ2-2
D: NA
CDR3: CASSFNGQSRTGELFF

V: TRBV27
J: TRBJ2-5
D: TRBD2
CDR3: CASSSIAGTSGRQTQYF

V: TRBV7-2
J: TRBJ1-4
D: NA
CDR3: CASSLGGSSEKLFF

V: TRBV2
J: TRBJ2-3
D: TRBD2
CDR3: CASGLAALNPGTDTQYF

V: TRBV28
J: TRBJ2-7
D: TRBD1
CDR3: CASSLGPGQGLGEQYF

V: TRBV28
J: TRBJ2-1
D: NA
CDR3: CASRSRWYEQFF

V: TRBV9
J: TRBJ2-1
D: TRBD2
CDR3: CASSVLAGAYNEQFF

V: TRBV2
J: TRBJ2-3
D: NA
CDR3: CASSIAGDTQYF

V: TRBV28
J: TRBJ1-1
D: NA
CDR3: CASSTLGQYEAFF

V: TRBV4-1
J: TRBJ2-3
D: NA
CDR3: CASSQDGRDTQYF

V: TRBV6-6
J: TRBJ1-2
D: NA
CDR3: CASSPGETYGYTF

V: TRBV27
J: TRBJ2-7
D: NA
CDR3: CASSEPGQGSYEQYF

V: TRBV30
J: TRBJ1-2
D: NA
CDR3: CAWSVTGSGYTF

V: TRBV27
J: TRBJ2-1
D: TRBD2
CDR3: CASSLSFSGRDNEQFF

V: TRBV9
J: TRBJ1-2
D: NA
CDR3: CASSVERVGGYTF

V: TRBV19
J: TRBJ1-4
D: NA
CDR3: CASSEAGKNEKLFF

V: TRBV5-1
J: TRBJ1-2
D: TRBD1
CDR3: CASSLQGANYGYTF

V: TRBV27
J: TRBJ2-2
D: NA
CDR3: CASSLGRNTGELFF

V: TRBV30
J: TRBJ1-3
D: NA
CDR3: CAWNGQSSGNTIYF

V: TRBV18
J: TRBJ2-7
D: NA
CDR3: CASSPIGGSYEQYF

V: TRBV7-9
J: TRBJ2-1
D: TRBD2
CDR3: CASSLASGRGHEQFF

V: TRBV14
J: TRBJ2-3
D: NA
CDR3: CASSQGGFLTDTQYF

V: TRBV27
J: TRBJ2-1
D: TRBD2
CDR3: CASSFGGRIYEQFF

V: TRBV4-3
J: TRBJ2-1
D: TRBD1
CDR3: CASSQVPGQGQFF

V: TRBV5-4
J: TRBJ1-2
D: NA
CDR3: CASSRTSPQYGYTF

V: TRBV15
J: TRBJ2-5
D: NA
CDR3: CATSRDLKETQYF

V: TRBV5-1
J: TRBJ2-2
D: TRBD2
CDR3: CASRLAGGRNTGELFF

V: TRBV12-5
J: TRBJ1-1
D: NA
CDR3: CASGLGMNTEAFF

V: TRBV7-2
J: TRBJ2-5
D: TRBD1
CDR3: CASSPEFRGQQETQYF

V: TRBV4-1
J: TRBJ2-2
D: NA
CDR3: CASSQEGHGGSNTGELFF

V: TRBV11-3
J: TRBJ1-1
D: TRBD1
CDR3: CASRTGQGGEAFF